This T cell receptor beta chain was found in a study of T cell responses to AZD1222 COVID-19 vaccine. General observations from the study: Clonal diversity was possibly underestimated; the donors were predominantly white British and more often female. Regions 160-218 and 743-854 dominated among vaccine-associated CD4 TCRs spanning spike.

Concerning this clone: Its target is unknown.

The germline V gene encodes CDR1 LNHDA and CDR2 SQIVND (reference sequence). The V gene end was trimmed by 6 bases and the J gene end by 0 bases; junction bases not matched to a gene: 0. The CDR3 contains 14 residues. The protocol was immunoSEQ multiplex PCR, while the TCRdb copy is restricted to in-frame clones and leaves out a portion. The sample has some 170,000 clones, about 87% seen once; the top ten hold roughly 4.3%. The origin of this receptor is an adult who received the MenACWY meningococcal vaccine as a control. V gene TRBV19 combines with J gene TRBJ2-2; TRBD2 matches 8 bases. This sample comprised peripheral blood, obtained 28 days after the second dose of the MenACWY control vaccine. The DNA for the CDR3 is TGTGCCAGTAGGGGACTAGCGAACACCGGGGAGCTGTTTTTT. Translation: CASRGLANTGELFF.